These 27 T cell receptor beta chains originate from one sample sequenced in a study of CD8 T cells in ankylosing spondylitis. TCRdb fed the 5' RACE reads into MiXCR, producing one record per CDR3 protein. This table has some 200,000 distinct CDR3 sequences, around 13% appearing once. The specimen sequenced was blood, either unsorted or a sorted T cell fraction (not recorded which). Every receptor here comes from a male donor with ankylosing spondylitis or in good health (not recorded which).

This sequence joins TRBV7-8 and TRBJ2-1, with 14 bases matching TRBD2. The CDR3 consists of 16 residues. V lost 4 bases, J lost 5 bases, and 4 bases stayed unmatched. Germline lookup yields CDR1 SGHVS and CDR2 FQNEAQ. This chain's CDR3 is CASSSRLAGGHNEQFF. The CDR3, as DNA: TGTGCCAGCAGCTCTAGACTAGCGGGAGGGCACAATGAGCAGTTCTTC.

The gene calls are TRBV15 and TRBJ2-3; D might be TRBD2 (6 bases). Trimming cost V 0 bases and J 1 base, with 20 bases left between them. The germline V gene has CDR1 LNHNV and CDR2 YYDKDF (reference sequence). The CDR3 length is 19 residues. The CDR3 DNA reads as TGTGCCACCAGCAGAGATACCTGGGGGGAGGCCGGGGGCACAGATACGCAGTATTTT. Amino acid sequence: CATSRDTWGEAGGTDTQYF. The whole variable domain, filled in from reference TRBV15 and TRBJ2-3, reads DAMVIQNPRYQVTQFGKPVTLSCSQTLNHNVMYWYQQKSSQAPKLLFHYYDKDFNNEADTPDNFQSRRPNTSFCFLDIRSPGLGDTAMYLCATSRDTWGEAGGTDTQYFGPGTRLTVL.

CDR3 in amino acids: CASSGFSVFTDTQYF. The CDR3 coding sequence is TGTGCCAGCAGTGGTTTTAGCGTGTTCACAGATACGCAGTATTTT. The rearrangement joins TRBV7-9 to TRBJ2-3, with D maybe TRBD2 (5 bases). Germline V CDR1 and CDR2: SEHNR, FQNEAQ (reference sequence). Between the trimmed V and J ends, which lost 6 bases and 2 bases, there was a span of 15 bases. This CDR3 has 15 amino acids.

This clonotype was detected ten times or more. CDR3 in amino acids: CATARGTEAFF. The CDR3 DNA sequence: TGTGCCACAGCCAGAGGGACTGAAGCTTTCTTT. The rearrangement links TRBV27 to TRBJ1-1; D is ambiguous. The length of the CDR3 is 11 residues. Germline loops: CDR1 MNHEY, CDR2 SMNVEV (reference sequence). The V gene lost 10 bases and the J gene lost 5 bases, with 11 bases spanning the gap.

In this sample, this clonotype turned up a few times. V is TRBV6-2 or TRBV6-3 and J is TRBJ2-4, with D possibly being TRBD1 (7 bases). Germline loops: CDR1 MNHEY, CDR2 SVGEGT. V shed 0 bases and J shed 1 base, with 25 bases lying between them. The CDR3 contains 21 residues. The CDR3: CASSYSERDRGYGGAKNIQYF. In DNA form, the CDR3 reads TGTGCCAGCAGTTACTCTGAAAGGGACAGAGGATATGGGGGGGCCAAAAACATTCAGTACTTC.

This chain uses TRBV20-1 with TRBJ2-5; D tentatively fits TRBD1 or TRBD2 (5 bases each). The germline gives CDR1 DFQATT, CDR2 SNEGSKA (reference sequence). The CDR3 is made up of 15 amino acids. The germline V and J ends were trimmed by 6 bases and 1 base, with 18 bases remaining between them. The CDR3 DNA sequence: TGCAGTGCCTTTCGGGGACGGTATTCCCAAGAGACCCAGTACTTC. It encodes CSAFRGRYSQETQYF.

This chain joins TRBV4-2 and TRBJ1-5; D unclear. This CDR3 is built from 14 residues. In germline, CDR1 is LGHNA, CDR2 YNFKEQ. V lost 3 bases, J lost 3 bases, and 9 bases lay in between. CDR3 nucleotide sequence: TGTGCCAGCAGCCATGAGCAGATCAATCAGCCCCAGCATTTT. Translated: CASSHEQINQPQHF.

This rearrangement joins TRBV7-2 to TRBJ1-1; D not certain. The CDR3 runs 15 residues. V gave up 5 bases and J gave up 0 bases, with 13 bases separating them. Looked up from germline, CDR1 is SGHTA and CDR2 is FQGNSA. DNA of the CDR3: TGTGCCAGCAGCCCCCACCCCCTCATGAACACTGAAGCTTTCTTT. This gives the protein CASSPHPLMNTEAFF. Together with reference TRBV7-2 and TRBJ1-1, the CDR3 gives the full variable domain: GAGVSQSPSNKVTEKGKDVELRCDPISGHTALYWYRQSLGQGLEFLIYFQGNSAPDKSGLPSDRFSAERTGGSVSTLTIQRTQQEDSAVYLCASSPHPLMNTEAFFGQGTRLTVV.

This clonotype was detected a few times. The chain joins TRBV2 to TRBJ2-2, with D uncertain. CDR1 and CDR2 (germline): SNHLY, FYNNEI. V shed 1 base and J shed 3 bases, with 9 bases lying between them. This CDR3 has 15 amino acids. CDR3 DNA: TGTGCCAGCAGTGAAGAGATTCCGGACACCGGGGAGCTGTTTTTT. Its translation is CASSEEIPDTGELFF.

The chain uses TRBV20-1 and TRBJ2-3; weak D call: TRBD1 (5 bases). V dropped 4 bases and J dropped 4 bases, with 12 bases sitting between them. Germline V gives CDR1 DFQATT, CDR2 SNEGSKA (reference sequence). CDR3 length: 13 residues. CDR3 loop: CSATQQGADTQYF. The CDR3 bases are TGCAGTGCTACACAACAAGGGGCAGATACGCAGTATTTT.

This clonotype was detected many times. CDR3 DNA: TGTGCTAGTGGTTTGGTACCGGCGGCTGACTATGGCTACACCTTC. It codes for CASGLVPAADYGYTF. The genes are TRBV12-5 and TRBJ1-2; D is ambiguous. The V and J ends lost 0 bases and 3 bases respectively, with 11 bases between them. CDR3 length equals 15 residues. In germline, CDR1 is LGHNT, CDR2 FRNRAP. Together with reference TRBV12-5 and TRBJ1-2, the CDR3 gives the full variable domain: DARVTQTPRHKVTEMGQEVTMRCQPILGHNTVFWYRQTMMQGLELLAYFRNRAPLDDSGMPKDRFSAEMPDATLATLKIQPSEPRDSAVYFCASGLVPAADYGYTFGSGTRLTVV.

At least ten counts were recorded for this clonotype. The CDR3, as DNA: TGCGCCAGCAGCCTAGCTTCCTTCCGCGCGAACACTGAAGCTTTCTTT. Protein sequence: CASSLASFRANTEAFF. This chain links TRBV4-1 with TRBJ1-1, with D uncertain. V was cut by 4 bases and J by 1 base, with 16 bases left in between. Germline V CDR1 and CDR2: MGHRA, YSYEKL. CDR3 length: 16 residues.

The table lists this clonotype with a few counts. The rearrangement uses TRBV6-1 and TRBJ2-6; perhaps D is TRBD1 or TRBD2 (6 bases each). The CDR3 totals 15 residues. Germline CDR1 and CDR2: MNHNS and SASEGT. Trimming took off 5 bases at V and 4 bases at J, with 12 bases between the two ends. The CDR3 spells CASSQRGDGANVLTF. The CDR3 nucleotides read TGTGCCAGCAGTCAAAGGGGGGACGGGGCCAACGTCCTGACTTTC.

The rearrangement links TRBV7-9 to TRBJ2-5; 11 nucleotides align to TRBD2. CDR1 and CDR2 from the germline V gene are SEHNR and FQNEAQ (reference sequence). V lost 5 bases and J lost 5; bases outside the gene matches: 7. This CDR3 contains 15 residues. The CDR3 protein is CASSDSGGAVETQYF. As DNA, the CDR3 is TGTGCCAGCAGCGATAGCGGGGGGGCAGTTGAGACCCAGTACTTC.

The rearrangement uses TRBV20-1 and TRBJ2-7; 9 nucleotides agree with TRBD2. The CDR3 length is 12 residues. V gave up 5 bases and J gave up 7 bases; unmatched junction bases: 6. Germline assignment: CDR1 DFQATT and CDR2 SNEGSKA (reference sequence). The CDR3 bases are TGCAGTGCTGATAGCGGGGGAGGTGAGCAGTACTTC. The encoded protein is CSADSGGGEQYF.

This clonotype was detected a few times. The chain joins TRBV10-3 to TRBJ2-2; D gene uncertain. This CDR3 comprises 14 residues. Germline V gene sequence: CDR1 ENHRY, CDR2 SYGVKD. V was trimmed by 3 bases and J by 1 base, leaving 6 bases between them. CDR3 amino acids: CAISDGWNTGELFF. CDR3 nucleotide sequence: TGTGCCATCAGTGATGGATGGAACACCGGGGAGCTGTTTTTT.

This clonotype was counted many times. The V gene is TRBV6-5, the J gene TRBJ2-1, with a possible D match to TRBD2 (5 bases). The CDR3 is 13 amino acids. Germline V gene sequence: CDR1 MNHEY, CDR2 SVGAGI. Trimming removed 2 bases from V and 6 bases from J, with 8 bases in between. CDR3 bases: TGTGCCAGCAGTTACGGGAGCGTCAATGAGCAGTTCTTC. Its translation is CASSYGSVNEQFF.

This clonotype was detected a few times. The chain joins TRBV4-1 to TRBJ2-7; 8 nucleotides align to TRBD2. This CDR3 has 15 amino acids. After removal of 3 bases from V and 3 bases from J, the junction contained 7 bases not matched to a gene. Germline CDR1 is MGHRA and CDR2 is YSYEKL. This CDR3 is CASSQGSGTSYEQYF. CDR3 in DNA: TGCGCCAGCAGCCAGGGTTCCGGGACTAGCTACGAGCAGTACTTC.

The sample holds many counts of this clonotype. The chain employs TRBV12-3 or TRBV12-4 and TRBJ1-3; D is perhaps TRBD1 (5 bases). V was cut by 5 bases and J by 0 bases, with 14 bases left in between. This CDR3 has 16 amino acids. CDR3 in amino acids: CASSPRGYFSGNTIYF. The DNA for the CDR3 is TGTGCCAGCAGTCCTCGGGGCTATTTCTCTGGAAACACCATATATTTT.

This clonotype was counted only a few times. The chain joins TRBV4-1 to TRBJ2-4, with 9 positions matching TRBD1. The CDR3 covers 16 residues. The V and J ends lost 1 base and 2 bases, in that order; junction bases with no gene match: 3. Germline loops: CDR1 MGHRA, CDR2 YSYEKL. Here the CDR3 DNA reads TGCGCCAGCAGCCAAGGGACAGGGGCTACCAAAAACATTCAGTACTTC. Translated, it gives CASSQGTGATKNIQYF.

This clonotype was detected only a few times. This chain joins TRBV6-2 or TRBV6-3 and TRBJ2-5, with TRBD1 as a possible D gene (5 bases). The CDR3 spans 15 residues. The germline V gene encodes CDR1 MNHEY and CDR2 SVGEGT. The ends were cut back, 6 bases at V and 1 base at J, with 15 bases in the middle. As DNA, the CDR3 is TGTGCCAGCAGCCGTCACAGGATCCCCCAAGAGACCCAGTACTTC. Translated: CASSRHRIPQETQYF.

This clonotype occurred many times. V gene TRBV7-8 combines with J gene TRBJ2-1; no reliable D call. Trimming took 5 bases from V and 4 from J, leaving 9 bases between them. The CDR3 consists of 13 residues. The V gene's germline CDR1 is SGHVS and CDR2 FQNEAQ. The CDR3 is CASSTPGYNEQFF. The CDR3 region has the DNA TGTGCCAGCAGCACCCCAGGTTACAATGAGCAGTTCTTC.

This clonotype was picked up a small number of times. The genes are TRBV4-1 and TRBJ2-3, with D possibly TRBD2 on 6 matching bases. Per germline, CDR1 MGHRA and CDR2 YSYEKL. CDR3 length equals 16 residues. V shed 1 base and J shed 0 bases, with 11 bases lying between them. The CDR3 here is CASSQAGLPSTDTQYF. CDR3 DNA: TGCGCCAGCAGCCAAGCCGGACTACCGAGCACAGATACGCAGTATTTT.

CDR3 sequence (DNA): TGTGCCAGCAGCAAAGGGTCCGGGACAGGGTACTACGAGCAGTACTTC. Its protein is CASSKGSGTGYYEQYF. The rearrangement uses TRBV6-1 and TRBJ2-7; 9 positions agree with TRBD1. The trim removed 6 bases at V and 3 bases at J, leaving 12 bases unmatched. The CDR3 extends over 16 amino acids. Germline V CDR1 and CDR2: MNHNS, SASEGT.

This clonotype has more than one count but fewer than ten. This sequence joins TRBV5-1 and TRBJ2-3; 15 positions agree with TRBD2. Germline CDR1 and CDR2: SGHRS and YFSETQ. The CDR3 covers 16 residues. The trim removed 9 bases at V and 0 bases at J, leaving 5 bases unmatched. The CDR3 loop reads CATSGTSGGSTDTQYF. The CDR3 DNA follows: TGCGCCACCTCCGGGACTAGCGGGGGGAGCACAGATACGCAGTATTTT.

This clonotype has at least ten counts. V gene TRBV7-9 combines with J gene TRBJ1-5; D gene unclear. V was trimmed by 2 bases and J by 5 bases, leaving 7 bases between them. The CDR3 spans 13 residues. CDR1 and CDR2 (germline): SEHNR, FQNEAQ (reference sequence). CDR3 protein: CASSLSWDQPQHF. DNA for the CDR3: TGTGCCAGCAGCTTATCATGGGATCAGCCCCAGCATTTT.

This clonotype occurred a few times. CDR3 sequence (DNA): TGTGCCAGCAGCCAGCCCATACTAGCGGGCCGGGGTGAGCAGTTCTTC. Encoded protein: CASSQPILAGRGEQFF. The V call is TRBV11-2, the J call TRBJ2-1; 9 bases match TRBD2. V lost 5 bases to trimming and J lost 9 bases; unmatched junction nucleotides: 14. Germline CDR1 and CDR2: SGHAT and FQNNGV. This CDR3 spans 16 amino acids.